These T cell receptor beta chains were read from a single sample in a study of T cell repertoires and HLA-DP antigens. What these receptors recognize is not known. Sequencing used immunoSEQ multiplex PCR; TCRdb keeps in-frame clones, though not all of them. The table records roughly 120,000 clones, 90% to 95% of them present only once. Sample: CD4+ T cells from PBMCs. The receptors originated from a young woman in good health and CMV-seronegative. Both conserved end residues are part of each CDR3. D genes are given only for firm matches. Not every row has a clone size; where given, it reads once, few, many or a size class.

v_call	d_call	clone_size	j_call	cdr3_nt	cdr3_aa
TRBV19	TRBD1	NA	TRBJ1-2	TGTGCCAGTAGGATGGGACAGGGGTCTGGCTACACCTTC	CASRMGQGSGYTF
TRBV11-2	NA	NA	TRBJ1-3	TGTGCCAGCAGCTTGGGGCCCTCTGGAAACACCATATATTTT	CASSLGPSGNTIYF
TRBV7-2	TRBD1	NA	TRBJ1-6	TGTGCCAGCAGCTATTCACAGGGGGAGGGTTCACCCCTCCACTTT	CASSYSQGEGSPLHF
TRBV7-7	NA	NA	TRBJ2-1	TGTGCTAGCAGCTTAGAGGGGTTGGATGAGCAGTTCTTC	CASSLEGLDEQFF
TRBV29-1	NA	once	TRBJ1-1	TGCAGCGTTCTCCCGGGCAGTGAAGCTTTCTTT	CSVLPGSEAFF
TRBV7-2	NA	few	TRBJ1-2	TGTGCCAGCAGCTTAGCCACAAGGGGTGGTGGTGGCTACACCTTC	CASSLATRGGGGYTF
TRBV7-9	TRBD1	NA	TRBJ1-2	TGTGCCAGCAGCTTTCACTACCCCGGGACAGGGGTTGGCTACACCTTC	CASSFHYPGTGVGYTF
TRBV29-1	NA	NA	TRBJ1-2	TGCAGCGTTCGGGACGGGAACTATGGCTACACCTTC	CSVRDGNYGYTF
TRBV6-4	NA	NA	TRBJ2-7	TGTGCCACCCCTGTCCGGCTGCTCTCCTACGAGCAGTACTTC	CATPVRLLSYEQYF
TRBV28	NA	NA	TRBJ2-6	TGTGCCAGCACGGGGGTAGCTGGGGCCAACGTCCTGACTTTC	CASTGVAGANVLTF
TRBV25-1	TRBD1	NA	TRBJ1-5	TGTGCCAGCAGTGAGGGGGGACAGGGACTCAATCAGCCCCAGCATTTT	CASSEGGQGLNQPQHF
TRBV29-1	TRBD2	NA	TRBJ2-3	TGCAGCGTTGAAGGGTCCCCTTGGGGCGGGAGCCCAGATACGCAGTATTTT	CSVEGSPWGGSPDTQYF
TRBV21-1	NA	NA	TRBJ2-3	TGTGCCAGCAGAAATACGTCAACGCGGGGTAGCACAGATACGCAGTATTTT	CASRNTSTRGSTDTQYF
TRBV11-2	TRBD1	NA	TRBJ1-3	TGTGCCAGCAGCCCCGGACAGGGCCTAGGGGCCTCTGGAAACACCATATATTTT	CASSPGQGLGASGNTIYF
TRBV27	TRBD1	NA	TRBJ1-5	TGTGCCAGCAGTTTATTTTACGGGGGACAGGGGAATCAGCCCCAGCATTTT	CASSLFYGGQGNQPQHF
TRBV7-3	NA	NA	TRBJ2-6	TGTGCCAGCAGCCCGAATCCCGGGCGCGGGGCCAACGTCCTGACTTTC	CASSPNPGRGANVLTF
TRBV5-1	NA	NA	TRBJ2-1	TGCGCCAGCAGCCGGGACTTTTACAATGAGCAGTTCTTC	CASSRDFYNEQFF
TRBV9	NA	NA	TRBJ2-5	TGTGCCAGCAGCGTAGTTTTGGCGGGGCAAGAGACCCAGTACTTC	CASSVVLAGQETQYF
TRBV18	NA	NA	TRBJ1-5	TGTGCCAGCTCACCAGGACCCCCGGTGGGCAATCAGCCCCAGCATTTT	CASSPGPPVGNQPQHF
TRBV12-5	NA	NA	TRBJ1-2	TGTGCTAGTGGTTTGGGGACAGAGAACTTTAACTATGGCTACACCTTC	CASGLGTENFNYGYTF
TRBV7-2	TRBD1	NA	TRBJ1-3	TGTGCCAGCAGCTTAGGGGTTAGACAGGGAGCGAACACCATATATTTT	CASSLGVRQGANTIYF
TRBV6-6	NA	NA	TRBJ1-4	TGTGCCAGCAGTTACCTTGGACAGATTAATGAAAAACTGTTTTTT	CASSYLGQINEKLFF
TRBV7-9	NA	NA	TRBJ1-5	TGTGCCAGCAGCTTAGAGAATCAGCCCCAGCATTTT	CASSLENQPQHF
TRBV10-2	TRBD2	NA	TRBJ2-1	TGCGCCAGCAGCACCAGCGGGAGGTCGCACGGGCAGTTCTTC	CASSTSGRSHGQFF
TRBV5-1	NA	NA	TRBJ2-1	TGCGCCAGCAGCTTGGGGACAGCCGCCGGTGAGCAGTTCTTC	CASSLGTAAGEQFF
TRBV29-1	NA	NA	TRBJ1-1	TGCAGCGTTGCCGGGCCATATGAAGCTTTCTTT	CSVAGPYEAFF
TRBV19	TRBD1	once	TRBJ2-3	TGTGCCAGTAGAGACAGGGTAGGCACAGATACGCAGTATTTT	CASRDRVGTDTQYF
TRBV7-8	NA	NA	TRBJ2-2	TGTGCCAGCAGCATGAGACAGGGAGGCACCGGGGAGCTGTTTTTT	CASSMRQGGTGELFF
TRBV9	TRBD1	NA	TRBJ2-1	TGTGCCAGCAGCCTCATATCCGGGGCAGGGGGTCGCTCCTACAATGAGCAGTTCTTC	CASSLISGAGGRSYNEQFF
TRBV2	TRBD1	NA	TRBJ1-2	TGTGCCAGCAGCAGACAGGGTTTAGACTATGGCTACACCTTC	CASSRQGLDYGYTF
TRBV28	NA	many	TRBJ1-1	TGTGCCAGCAGTTTAGGAACAGTGAACACTGAAGCTTTCTTT	CASSLGTVNTEAFF
TRBV5-1	TRBD2	NA	TRBJ2-7	TGCGCCAGCAGCCCCGTAGCGGGAGCTGGGAACACCTACGAGCAGTACTTC	CASSPVAGAGNTYEQYF
TRBV5-4	NA	NA	TRBJ2-2	TGTGCCAGCAGCTTGCTCGCTAACACCGGGGAGCTGTTTTTT	CASSLLANTGELFF
TRBV19	NA	NA	TRBJ1-5	TGTGCCAGTAGTATAGCGGATCAGCCCCAGCATTTT	CASSIADQPQHF
TRBV25-1	NA	NA	TRBJ1-2	TGTGCCAGCAGTGGGCGTGGGGCGGTCTATGGCTACACCTTC	CASSGRGAVYGYTF
TRBV7-2	TRBD1	NA	TRBJ1-6	TGTGCCAGCAGCCGAAAGACAGGGGGGTTCTATAATTCACCCCTCCACTTT	CASSRKTGGFYNSPLHF
TRBV5-1	NA	NA	TRBJ2-7	TGCGCCAGCAGCTTGGACAGAGGGGTAGTCGAGCAGTACTTC	CASSLDRGVVEQYF
TRBV6-1	TRBD2	NA	TRBJ2-7	TGTGCCACCCGGGCAGCGGGAGAAATTCGGCAGTACTTC	CATRAAGEIRQYF
TRBV7-8	NA	NA	TRBJ2-5	TGTGCCAGCAGCTTAGGGACTAACAGAGGCGAGACCCAGTACTTC	CASSLGTNRGETQYF
TRBV7-2	NA	once	TRBJ1-5	TGTGCCAGCAGCTTAGAGGGCAGCCGGCGGCAGCCCCAGCATTTT	CASSLEGSRRQPQHF
TRBV19	NA	NA	TRBJ2-3	TGTGCCAGTAGTATGCCCCTCGTTGCGGGTAGTAACGCAGATACGCAGTATTTT	CASSMPLVAGSNADTQYF
TRBV7-2	TRBD2	NA	TRBJ2-5	TGTGCCAGCAGCTTCGACGGGAGGGTTCAAGAGACCCAGTACTTC	CASSFDGRVQETQYF
TRBV25-1	NA	NA	TRBJ2-7	TGTGCCACCGGACACGGCGAGGGGTCCTACGAGCAGTACTTC	CATGHGEGSYEQYF
TRBV7-9	NA	NA	TRBJ2-5	TGTGCCAGCAGCCCGGGGGCTGAGACCCAGTACTTC	CASSPGAETQYF
TRBV28	NA	NA	TRBJ2-7	TGTGCCAGCAGTTTATCGCGCGAGCAGTACTTC	CASSLSREQYF
TRBV2	NA	NA	TRBJ2-5	TGTGCCAGCAGTGAAGGAGGGTATGGGGAGACCCAGTACTTC	CASSEGGYGETQYF
TRBV7-2	NA	NA	TRBJ1-4	TGTGCCAGCAGCTTAGGGCCGGATGAAAAACTGTTTTTT	CASSLGPDEKLFF
TRBV9	NA	NA	TRBJ2-7	TGTGCCAGCAGCGTAGGCCCGGGGTTGAGCTACGAGCAGTACTTC	CASSVGPGLSYEQYF
TRBV11-1	TRBD2	NA	TRBJ2-5	TGTGCCAGCAGACCCCGGCGGGTTGGAGCGGGAGACCAAGAGACCCAGTACTTC	CASRPRRVGAGDQETQYF
TRBV11-2	NA	NA	TRBJ2-7	TGTGCCAGCAGCTCACCGTTCAGGACCGGTTACGAGCAGTACTTC	CASSSPFRTGYEQYF
TRBV7-9	NA	NA	TRBJ1-6	TGTGCCAGCAGCTTAGCACAATATAATTCACCCCTCCACTTT	CASSLAQYNSPLHF
TRBV15	NA	NA	TRBJ1-4	TGTGCCACCAGCAGAGGAAGGGTAGAAAAACTGTTTTTT	CATSRGRVEKLFF
TRBV27	NA	NA	TRBJ1-1	TGTGCCAGCACCCTGGGAGGGGTCGCTGGGAACACTGAAGCTTTCTTT	CASTLGGVAGNTEAFF